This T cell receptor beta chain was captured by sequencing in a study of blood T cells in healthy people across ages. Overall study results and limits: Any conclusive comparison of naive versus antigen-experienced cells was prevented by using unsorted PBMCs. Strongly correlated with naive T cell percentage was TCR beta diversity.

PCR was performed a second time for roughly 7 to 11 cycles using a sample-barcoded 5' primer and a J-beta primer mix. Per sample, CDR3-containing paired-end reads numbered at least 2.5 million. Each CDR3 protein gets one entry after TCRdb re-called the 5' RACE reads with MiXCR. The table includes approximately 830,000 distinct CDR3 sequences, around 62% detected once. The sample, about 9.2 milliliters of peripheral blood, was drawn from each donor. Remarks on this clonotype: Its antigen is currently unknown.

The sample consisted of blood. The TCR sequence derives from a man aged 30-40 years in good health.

CDR3 sequence (DNA): TGTGCCAGCAGCTTACCAGGGGTCTCCTACGAGCAGTACTTC. Translation gives CASSLPGVSYEQYF. The chain has TRBV11-2 and TRBJ2-7; a possible D gene is TRBD1 (6 bases). V shed 2 bases and J shed 0 bases, with 8 bases lying between them. The V gene's germline CDR1 is SGHAT and CDR2 FQNNGV. The CDR3 covers 14 residues.